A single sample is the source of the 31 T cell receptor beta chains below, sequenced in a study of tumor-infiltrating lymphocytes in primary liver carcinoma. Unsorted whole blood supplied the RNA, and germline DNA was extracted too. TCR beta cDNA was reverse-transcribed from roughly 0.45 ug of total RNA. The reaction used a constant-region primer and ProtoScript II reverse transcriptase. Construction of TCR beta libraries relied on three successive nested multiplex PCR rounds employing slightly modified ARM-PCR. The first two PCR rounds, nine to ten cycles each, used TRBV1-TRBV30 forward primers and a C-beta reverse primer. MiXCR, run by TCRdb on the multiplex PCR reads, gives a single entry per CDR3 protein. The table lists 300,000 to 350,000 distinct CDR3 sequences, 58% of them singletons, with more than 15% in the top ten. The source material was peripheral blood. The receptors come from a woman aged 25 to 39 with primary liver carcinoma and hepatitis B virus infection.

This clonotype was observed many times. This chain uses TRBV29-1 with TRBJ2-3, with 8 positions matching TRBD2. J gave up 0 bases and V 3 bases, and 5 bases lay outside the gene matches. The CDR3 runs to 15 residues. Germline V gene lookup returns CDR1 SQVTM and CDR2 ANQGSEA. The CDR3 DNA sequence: TGCAGCGTTGAGAGGCCTAGCGGGAGCACAGATACGCAGTATTTT. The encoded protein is CSVERPSGSTDTQYF.

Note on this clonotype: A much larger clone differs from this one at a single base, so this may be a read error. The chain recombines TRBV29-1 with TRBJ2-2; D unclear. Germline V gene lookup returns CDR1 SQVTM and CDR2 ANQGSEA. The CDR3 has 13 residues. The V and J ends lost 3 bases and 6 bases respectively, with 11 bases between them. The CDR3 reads CSVDVRVSGELFF. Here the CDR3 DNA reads TGCAGCGTTGATGTCCGGGTATCCGGGGAGCTGTTTTTT.

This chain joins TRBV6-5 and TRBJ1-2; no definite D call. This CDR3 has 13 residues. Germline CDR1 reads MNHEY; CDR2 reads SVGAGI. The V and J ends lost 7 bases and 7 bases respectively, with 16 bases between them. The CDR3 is CASKYVTDRGYTF. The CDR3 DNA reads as TGTGCCAGCAAATACGTGACTGACCGTGGCTACACCTTC.

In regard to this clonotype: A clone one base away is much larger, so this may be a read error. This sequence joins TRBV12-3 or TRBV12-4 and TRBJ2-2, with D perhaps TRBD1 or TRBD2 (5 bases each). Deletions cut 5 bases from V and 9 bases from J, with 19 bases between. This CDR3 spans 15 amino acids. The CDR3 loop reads CASSKPGPATRELFF. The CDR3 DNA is TGTGCCAGCAGTAAACCGGGACCTGCGACCAGGGAGCTGTTTTTT.

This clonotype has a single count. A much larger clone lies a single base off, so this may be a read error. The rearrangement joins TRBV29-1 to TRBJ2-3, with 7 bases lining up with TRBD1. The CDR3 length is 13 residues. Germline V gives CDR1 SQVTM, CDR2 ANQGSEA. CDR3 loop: CSGSRDSTDTLYF. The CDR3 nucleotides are TGCAGCGGAAGCAGGGACAGCACAGATACGCTGTATTTT.

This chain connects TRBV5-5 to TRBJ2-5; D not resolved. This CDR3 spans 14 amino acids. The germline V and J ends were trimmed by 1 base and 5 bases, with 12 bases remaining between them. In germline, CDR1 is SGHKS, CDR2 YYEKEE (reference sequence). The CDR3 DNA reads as TGTGCCAGCAGCTTGCAGAGATGGGGTGAGACCCAGTACTTC. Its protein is CASSLQRWGETQYF.

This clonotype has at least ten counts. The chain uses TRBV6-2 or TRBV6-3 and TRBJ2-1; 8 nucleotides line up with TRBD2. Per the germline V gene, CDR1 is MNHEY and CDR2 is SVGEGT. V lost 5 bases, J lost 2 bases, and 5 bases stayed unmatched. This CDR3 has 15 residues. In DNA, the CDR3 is TGTGCCAGCAGTCCCCCCGGGGGGGCCTACAATGAGCAGTTCTTC. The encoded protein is CASSPPGGAYNEQFF.

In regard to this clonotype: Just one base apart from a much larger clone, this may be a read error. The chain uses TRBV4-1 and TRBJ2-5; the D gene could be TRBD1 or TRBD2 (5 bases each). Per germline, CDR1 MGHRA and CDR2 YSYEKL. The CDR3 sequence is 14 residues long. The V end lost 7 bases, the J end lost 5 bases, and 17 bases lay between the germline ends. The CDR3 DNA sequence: TGCGCCAGCATCCAGACGGGGCTGTTGGAGACCCAGTACTTC. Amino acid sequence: CASIQTGLLETQYF.

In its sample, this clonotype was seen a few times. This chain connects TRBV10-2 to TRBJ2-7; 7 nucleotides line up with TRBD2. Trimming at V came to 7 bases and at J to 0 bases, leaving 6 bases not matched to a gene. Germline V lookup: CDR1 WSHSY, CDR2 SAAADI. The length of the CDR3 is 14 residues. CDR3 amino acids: CASNKAGYSYEQYF. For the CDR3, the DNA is TGCGCCAGCAACAAAGCGGGATACTCCTACGAGCAGTACTTC.

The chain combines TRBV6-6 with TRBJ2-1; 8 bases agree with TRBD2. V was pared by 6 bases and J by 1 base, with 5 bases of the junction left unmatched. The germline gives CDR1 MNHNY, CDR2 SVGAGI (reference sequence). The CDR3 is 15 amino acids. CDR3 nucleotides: TGTGCCAGCAGAACTAGCGGAATTTCCTACAATGAGCAGTTCTTC. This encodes CASRTSGISYNEQFF.

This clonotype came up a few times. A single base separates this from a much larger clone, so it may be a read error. Here the CDR3 reads CSIGAAWAGGPDTQYF. The CDR3 DNA reads as TGCAGCATTGGGGCCGCCTGGGCGGGAGGGCCAGATACGCAGTATTTT. This chain joins TRBV29-1 and TRBJ2-3, with TRBD2 matching 9 bases. Germline V lookup: CDR1 SQVTM, CDR2 ANQGSEA. This CDR3 comprises 16 residues. Trimming at V came to 8 bases and at J to 4 bases, leaving 16 bases not matched to a gene.

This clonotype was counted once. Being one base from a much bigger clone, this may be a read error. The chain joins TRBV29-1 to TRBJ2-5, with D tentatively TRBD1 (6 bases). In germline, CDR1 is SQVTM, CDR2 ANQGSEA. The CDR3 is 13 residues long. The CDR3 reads CNVIRQAEETQYF. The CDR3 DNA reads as TGCAACGTTATTCGACAGGCCGAAGAGACCCAGTACTTC.

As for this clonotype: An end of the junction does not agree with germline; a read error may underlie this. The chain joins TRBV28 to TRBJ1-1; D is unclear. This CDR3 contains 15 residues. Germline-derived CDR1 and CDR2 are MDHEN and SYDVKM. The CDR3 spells CASRRPGEKNAEAFF. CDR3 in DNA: TGTGCCAGCAGACGCCCGGGAGAGAAGAACGCTGAAGCTTTCTTT.

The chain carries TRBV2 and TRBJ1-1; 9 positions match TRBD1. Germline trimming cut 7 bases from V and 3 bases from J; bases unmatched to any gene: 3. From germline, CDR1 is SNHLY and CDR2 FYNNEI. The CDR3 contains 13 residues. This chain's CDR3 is CASTRDRDTEAFF. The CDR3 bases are TGTGCCAGCACTAGGGACAGGGACACTGAAGCTTTCTTT.

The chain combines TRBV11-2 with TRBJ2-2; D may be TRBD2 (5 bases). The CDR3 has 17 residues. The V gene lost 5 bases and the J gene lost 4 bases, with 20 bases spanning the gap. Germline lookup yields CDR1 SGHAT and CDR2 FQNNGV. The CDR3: CASSQRTGMTVTGELFF. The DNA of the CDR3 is TGTGCCAGCAGCCAAAGGACTGGCATGACGGTCACCGGGGAGCTGTTTTTT.

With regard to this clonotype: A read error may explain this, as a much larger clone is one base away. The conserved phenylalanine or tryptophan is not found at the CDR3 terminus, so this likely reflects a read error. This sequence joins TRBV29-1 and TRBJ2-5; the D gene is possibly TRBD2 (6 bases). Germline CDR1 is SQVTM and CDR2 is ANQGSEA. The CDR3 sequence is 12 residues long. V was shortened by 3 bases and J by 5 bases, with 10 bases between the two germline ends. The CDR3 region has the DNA TGCAGCGTTGAGGAGGGCGCGGAGACCCAGTACTCC. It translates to CSVEEGAETQYS.

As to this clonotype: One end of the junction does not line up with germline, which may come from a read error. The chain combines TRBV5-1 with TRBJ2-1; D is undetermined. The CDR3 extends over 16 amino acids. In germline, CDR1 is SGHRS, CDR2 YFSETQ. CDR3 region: CASSPAAKTPKGEQSF. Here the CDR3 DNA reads TGCGCCAGCAGCCCCGCCGCCAAGACTCCTAAGGGTGAGCAGTCCTTC.

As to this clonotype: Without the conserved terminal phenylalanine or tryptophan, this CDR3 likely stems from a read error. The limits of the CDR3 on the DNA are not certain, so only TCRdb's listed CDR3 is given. This chain's CDR3 is CASSAPQGQSSPLHL. The rearrangement uses TRBV5-5 and TRBJ1-6; no DNA check was done on the table's D call, TRBD1. The CDR3 extends over 15 residues, inclusive of both ends. From germline, CDR1 is SGHKS and CDR2 YYEKEE (reference sequence).

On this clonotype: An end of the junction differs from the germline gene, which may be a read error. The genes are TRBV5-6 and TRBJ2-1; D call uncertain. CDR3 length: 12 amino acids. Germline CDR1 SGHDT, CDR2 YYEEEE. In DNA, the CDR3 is TGTGTCAGCAGCTCCGGGCCCACTGAGCAGTTCTTC. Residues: CVSSSGPTEQFF.

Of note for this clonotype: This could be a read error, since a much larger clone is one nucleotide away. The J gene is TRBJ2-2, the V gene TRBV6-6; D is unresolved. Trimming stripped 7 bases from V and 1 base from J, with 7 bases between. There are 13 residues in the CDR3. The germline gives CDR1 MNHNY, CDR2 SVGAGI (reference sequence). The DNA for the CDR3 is TGTGCCAGCAATAGGCTGAACACCGGGGAGCTGTTTTTT. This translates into CASNRLNTGELFF.

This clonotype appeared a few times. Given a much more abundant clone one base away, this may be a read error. The CDR3 reads CSVEDHGTSGYTF. DNA of the CDR3: TGCAGCGTTGAAGATCATGGGACAAGCGGCTACACCTTC. This chain uses TRBV29-1 with TRBJ1-2, with a weak D call TRBD1 (6 bases). The CDR3 contains 13 residues. The germline V and J ends were trimmed by 0 bases and 8 bases, with 13 bases remaining between them. From germline, CDR1 is SQVTM and CDR2 ANQGSEA.

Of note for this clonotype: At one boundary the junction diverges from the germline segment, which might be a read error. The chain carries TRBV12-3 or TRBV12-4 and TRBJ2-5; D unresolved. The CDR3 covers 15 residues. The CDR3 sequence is CTSTPDQTQSKTQYF. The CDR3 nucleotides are TGTACCAGCACCCCGGACCAAACCCAATCAAAGACCCAGTACTTC.

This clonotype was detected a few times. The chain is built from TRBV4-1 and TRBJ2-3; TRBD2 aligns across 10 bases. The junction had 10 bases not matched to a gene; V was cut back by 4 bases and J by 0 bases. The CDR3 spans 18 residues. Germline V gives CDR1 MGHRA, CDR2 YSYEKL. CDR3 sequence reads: CASSPIPGLALSTDTQYF. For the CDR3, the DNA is TGCGCCAGCAGCCCTATACCGGGACTAGCGTTAAGCACAGATACGCAGTATTTT.

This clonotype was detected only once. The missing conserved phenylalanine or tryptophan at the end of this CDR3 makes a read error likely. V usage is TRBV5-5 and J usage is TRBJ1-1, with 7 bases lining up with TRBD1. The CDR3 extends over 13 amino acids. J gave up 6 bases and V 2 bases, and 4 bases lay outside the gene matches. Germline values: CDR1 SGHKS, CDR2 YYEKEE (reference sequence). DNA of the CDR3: TGTGCCAGCAGCTTCCCGGGACAGTCTGAAGCTTTCCTT. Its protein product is CASSFPGQSEAFL.

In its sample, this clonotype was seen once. The CDR3 sequence: CASQLAGQFF. The CDR3 nucleotides are TGTGCCAGCCAACTAGCGGGACAGTTCTTC. The chain is built from TRBV2 and TRBJ2-1; 10 nucleotides align to TRBD2. Germline CDR1 and CDR2: SNHLY and FYNNEI. The CDR3 contains 10 residues. V lost 8 bases and J lost 13; bases outside the gene matches: 2.

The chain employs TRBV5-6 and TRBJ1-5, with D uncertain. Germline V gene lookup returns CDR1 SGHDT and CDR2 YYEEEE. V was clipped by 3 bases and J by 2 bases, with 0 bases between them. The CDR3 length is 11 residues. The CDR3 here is CASSCNQPQHF. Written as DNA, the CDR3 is TGTGCCAGCAGCTGCAATCAGCCCCAGCATTTT.

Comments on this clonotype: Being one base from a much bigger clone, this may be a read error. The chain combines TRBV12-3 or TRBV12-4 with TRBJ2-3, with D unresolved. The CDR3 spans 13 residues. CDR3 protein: CASSFPGGDRQYF. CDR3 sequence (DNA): TGTGCCAGCAGTTTCCCGGGTGGAGATAGGCAGTATTTT.

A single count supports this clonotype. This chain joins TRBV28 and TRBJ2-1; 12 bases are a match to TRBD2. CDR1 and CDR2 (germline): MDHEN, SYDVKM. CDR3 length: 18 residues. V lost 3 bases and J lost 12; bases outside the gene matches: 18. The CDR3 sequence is CASSFGHAILAGGYGQFF. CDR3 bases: TGTGCCAGCAGTTTTGGACACGCGATACTAGCGGGAGGATATGGGCAGTTCTTC.

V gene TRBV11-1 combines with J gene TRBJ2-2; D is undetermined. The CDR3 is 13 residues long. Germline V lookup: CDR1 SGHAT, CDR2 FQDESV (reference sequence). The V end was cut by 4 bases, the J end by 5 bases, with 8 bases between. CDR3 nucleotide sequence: TGTGCCAGCAGCTCACGCCATACCGGGGAGCTGTTTTTT. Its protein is CASSSRHTGELFF.

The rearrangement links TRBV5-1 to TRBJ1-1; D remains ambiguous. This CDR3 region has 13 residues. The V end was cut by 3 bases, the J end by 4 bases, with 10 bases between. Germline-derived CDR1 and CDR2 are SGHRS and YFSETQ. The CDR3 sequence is CASSSSEGTEAFF. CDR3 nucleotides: TGCGCCAGCAGCTCGTCGGAGGGCACTGAAGCTTTCTTT.

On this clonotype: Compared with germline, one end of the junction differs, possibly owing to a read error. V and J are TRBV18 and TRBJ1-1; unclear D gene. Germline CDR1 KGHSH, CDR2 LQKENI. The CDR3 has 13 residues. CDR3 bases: TGTGCCAGCTCACCAAACATGAACACTGAAGCTCTCTTT. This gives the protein CASSPNMNTEALF.